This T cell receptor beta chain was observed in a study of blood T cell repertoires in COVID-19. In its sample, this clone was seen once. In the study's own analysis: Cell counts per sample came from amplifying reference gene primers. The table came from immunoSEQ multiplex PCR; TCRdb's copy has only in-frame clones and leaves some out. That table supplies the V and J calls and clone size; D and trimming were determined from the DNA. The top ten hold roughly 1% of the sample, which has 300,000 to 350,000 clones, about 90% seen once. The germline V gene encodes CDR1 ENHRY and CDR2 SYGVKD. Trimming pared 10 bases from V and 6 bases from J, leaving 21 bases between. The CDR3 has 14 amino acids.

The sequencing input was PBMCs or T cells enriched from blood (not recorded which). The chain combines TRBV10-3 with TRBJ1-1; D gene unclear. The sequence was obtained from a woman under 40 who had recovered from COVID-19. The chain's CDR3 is CATRIPAALAEAFF. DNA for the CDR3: TGTGCCACCAGAATCCCCGCGGCGCTGGCTGAAGCTTTCTTT.